These 30 T cell receptor beta chains came from one sample sequenced in a study of T cell repertoires in cytomegalovirus infection. One entry per CDR3 protein, called by TCRdb with MiXCR from the reads. Here the sample spans about 350,000 distinct CDR3 sequences, 34% being singletons. Their target antigens are unknown. The material was cultured PBMCs, obtained from culture after CMV antigen stimulation. Receptors originate from a human donor in good health (CMV status not recorded). Some clones in this sample may be carry-over from other donors' samples.

The chain employs TRBV2 and TRBJ2-7; 9 nucleotides line up with TRBD1. The CDR3 is 15 residues long. From germline, CDR1 is SNHLY and CDR2 FYNNEI. J lost 0 bases, V lost 4 bases, and 4 bases had no gene match. CDR3 DNA sequence: TGTGCCAGCAGTGGGAGGACAGGGGTCTCCTACGAGCAGTACGTC. Its protein product is CASSGRTGVSYEQYV.

This rearrangement joins TRBV7-2 to TRBJ2-2, with no clear D. The CDR3 totals 12 residues. Trimming stripped 5 bases from V and 3 bases from J, with 4 bases between. The germline CDR1 and CDR2 sequences are SGHTA and FQGNSA. DNA of the CDR3: TGTGCCAGCAGCAATTACACCGGGGAGCTGTTTTTT. Translation: CASSNYTGELFF.

The chain joins TRBV7-2 to TRBJ1-2; no clear D gene. V lost 5 bases to trimming and J lost 5 bases, with 18 bases between them. The CDR3 is 15 amino acids. Germline CDR1 SGHTA, CDR2 FQGNSA. Written as DNA, the CDR3 is TGTGCCAGCAGCCTAGTCGACATCCCGCTGTATGGCTACACCTTC. Translated: CASSLVDIPLYGYTF.

Many counts were recorded for this clonotype. The J gene is TRBJ2-7, the V gene TRBV7-2; 9 positions agree with TRBD2. The CDR3 runs to 20 residues. V shed 3 bases and J 3 bases; nucleotides not matched to a gene: 21. Germline CDR1 is SGHTA and CDR2 is FQGNSA. Written as DNA, the CDR3 is TGTGCCAGCAGCTTCCTCCCCCGGCCTAGCGGGGATAGAACTAACTACGAGCAGTACTTC. It yields the protein CASSFLPRPSGDRTNYEQYF.

This clonotype was found once. The chain carries TRBV9 and TRBJ1-3; the D is unclear. The germline CDR1 and CDR2 sequences are SGDLS and YYNGEE. V was cut by 6 bases and J by 3 bases, with 10 bases left in between. The CDR3 is 13 amino acids. Written as DNA, the CDR3 is TGTGCCAGCATGGGCAGCCTTGGAAACACCATATATTTT. It encodes CASMGSLGNTIYF.

The DNA for the CDR3 is TGTGCCAGCAGTCAGAATTCACCCCTCCACTTT. Residues: CASSQNSPLHF. The rearrangement links TRBV7-9 to TRBJ1-6; D uncertain. Germline-derived CDR1 and CDR2 are SEHNR and FQNEAQ (reference sequence). V lost 6 bases and J 7 bases, leaving 4 bases between the germline ends. This CDR3 contains 11 residues.

The rearrangement links TRBV27 to TRBJ2-5, with D unclear. With 10 bases removed from V and 1 base from J, the gap between germline ends came to 13 bases. Per germline, CDR1 MNHEY and CDR2 SMNVEV (reference sequence). This CDR3 is 13 amino acids long. CDR3 in DNA: TGTGCCACCAGCTTAAGGCCCCAAGAGACCCAGTACTTC. This sequence encodes CATSLRPQETQYF.

This chain uses TRBV20-1 with TRBJ1-5; no clear D gene. V lost 0 bases to trimming and J lost 5 bases, with 14 bases between them. The CDR3 has 15 residues. Germline V gives CDR1 DFQATT, CDR2 SNEGSKA (reference sequence). The DNA of the CDR3 is TGCAGTGCTAGAGATTGGAGAGAATTGGATCAGCCCCAGCATTTT. It is translated as CSARDWRELDQPQHF.

V gene TRBV6-2 or TRBV6-3 combines with J gene TRBJ2-1; perhaps TRBD1 as D (5 bases). The CDR3 covers 17 residues. The V and J ends lost 4 bases and 5 bases respectively, with 21 bases between them. Per the germline V gene, CDR1 is MNHEY and CDR2 is SVGEGT. For the CDR3, the DNA is TGTGCCAGCAGTTGGCGTCAGGGTGTCCTAAACGACAATGAGCAGTTCTTC. Translated, it gives CASSWRQGVLNDNEQFF.

This clonotype was seen once. A single base separates this from a much larger clone, so it may be a read error. The rearrangement links TRBV7-2 to TRBJ2-6; 11 bases align to TRBD1. Germline CDR1 is SGHTA and CDR2 is FQGNSA. The CDR3 is 23 amino acids. The CDR3 nucleotides are TGTGCCAGCAGCTTACCAAGCCACCACTCTGGGACAGGGGGTATCTCTGGGACCAACGTCCTGACTTTC. Translation gives CASSLPSHHSGTGGISGTNVLTF. Full variable domain (rest looked up from reference TRBV7-2 and TRBJ2-6): GAGVSQSPSNKVTEKGKDVELRCDPISGHTALYWYRQSLGQGLEFLIYFQGNSAPDKSGLPSDRFSAERTGGSVSTLTIQRTQQEDSAVYLCASSLPSHHSGTGGISGTNVLTFGAGSRLTVL.

The chain couples TRBV12-3 or TRBV12-4 to TRBJ2-3, with 8 bases aligning to TRBD1. The ends lost 2 bases at V and 4 bases at J; junction bases unmatched: 2. This CDR3 contains 14 residues. CDR3 nucleotides: TGTGCCAGCAGTTTACAGGGGGCCCCAGATACGCAGTATTTT. Its translation is CASSLQGAPDTQYF.

The chain employs TRBV12-3 or TRBV12-4 and TRBJ1-5; a weak D match, TRBD1 (6 bases). V was shortened by 1 base and J by 9 bases, with 19 bases between the two germline ends. This CDR3 spans 16 amino acids. CDR3 sequence reads: CASSLEGGGRGSPQHF. As DNA, the CDR3 is TGTGCCAGCAGTTTAGAGGGAGGGGGACGAGGATCGCCCCAGCATTTT.

This chain links TRBV19 with TRBJ1-1, with D unclear. This CDR3 comprises 14 residues. The germline V gene encodes CDR1 LNHDA and CDR2 SQIVND (reference sequence). V lost 5 bases and J lost 6, with 16 bases in between. Here the CDR3 DNA reads TGTGCCAGTAGTTATAGGCCCGGGAATGCTGAAGCTTTCTTT. Amino acids: CASSYRPGNAEAFF.

CDR3 DNA sequence: TGCAGTGCTAATAGACGACAGGGACTGAACACTGAAGCTTTCTTT. Its protein is CSANRRQGLNTEAFF. V usage is TRBV20-1 and J usage is TRBJ1-1; 7 nucleotides align to TRBD1. Germline V CDR1 and CDR2: DFQATT, SNEGSKA (reference sequence). CDR3 length equals 15 residues. V was pared by 4 bases and J by 0 bases, with 8 bases of the junction left unmatched.

The V call is TRBV27, the J call TRBJ2-5; the D is unclear. V was pared by 5 bases and J by 5 bases, with 12 bases between. Germline CDR1 reads MNHEY; CDR2 reads SMNVEV (reference sequence). The CDR3 is 13 residues long. This CDR3 is CASSRIGLETQYF. The DNA for the CDR3 is TGTGCCAGCAGTCGGATCGGTTTGGAGACCCAGTACTTC.

This chain links TRBV4-2 with TRBJ2-2; 9 nucleotides match TRBD2. CDR1 LGHNA and CDR2 YNFKEQ come from the germline V gene. J gave up 4 bases and V 4 bases, and 10 bases lay outside the gene matches. This CDR3 region has 17 residues. As DNA, the CDR3 is TGTGCCAGCAGCCTTTTGGTTAGGCGGGAGGGCACCGGGGAGCTGTTTTTT. The encoded protein is CASSLLVRREGTGELFF.

This clonotype has ten or more counts. The V call is TRBV7-2, the J call TRBJ2-5; D is perhaps TRBD1 (6 bases). The CDR3 loop spans 16 amino acids. The germline CDR1 and CDR2 sequences are SGHTA and FQGNSA. V was shortened by 0 bases and J by 2 bases, with 13 bases between the two germline ends. The CDR3 DNA reads TGTGCCAGCAGCTTAGCTTCAGGGGTGGTTCAAGAGACCCAGTACTTC. Translated: CASSLASGVVQETQYF.

This clonotype was seen just once. The CDR3 is CSVGGGLGYTF. In DNA, the CDR3 is TGCAGCGTAGGGGGGGGCCTTGGATACACCTTC. J is TRBJ1-2 and V is TRBV29-1, with D perhaps matching TRBD1 (6 bases). The CDR3 has 11 amino acids. Germline V lookup: CDR1 SQVTM, CDR2 ANQGSEA. V lost 6 bases, J lost 11 bases, and 16 bases lay in between.

The table lists this clonotype with many counts. The V and J genes are TRBV7-2 and TRBJ2-3; TRBD2 is a possible D gene (5 bases). The CDR3 sequence is 14 residues long. The V and J ends lost 6 bases and 0 bases respectively, with 10 bases between them. Looked up from germline, CDR1 is SGHTA and CDR2 is FQGNSA. CDR3 amino acids: CASRSGYSTDTQYF. For the CDR3, the DNA is TGTGCCAGCAGAAGCGGTTACAGCACAGATACGCAGTATTTT. The full variable domain, with the rest looked up from reference TRBV7-2 and TRBJ2-3, is GAGVSQSPSNKVTEKGKDVELRCDPISGHTALYWYRQSLGQGLEFLIYFQGNSAPDKSGLPSDRFSAERTGGSVSTLTIQRTQQEDSAVYLCASRSGYSTDTQYFGPGTRLTVL.

The chain carries TRBV6-5 and TRBJ2-1, with 10 positions matching TRBD1. J was trimmed by 6 bases and V by 4 bases; bases with no gene match: 6. The CDR3 sequence is 15 residues long. From germline, CDR1 is MNHEY and CDR2 SVGAGI. The CDR3 region is CASSWTGGLGNEQFF. CDR3 DNA sequence: TGTGCCAGCAGTTGGACAGGGGGTTTAGGCAATGAGCAGTTCTTC.

This clonotype has only a few counts. The chain employs TRBV7-2 and TRBJ2-6, with D tentatively TRBD1 (5 bases). The CDR3 has 15 amino acids. The ends were cut back, 0 bases at V and 4 bases at J, with 7 bases in the middle. Germline values: CDR1 SGHTA, CDR2 FQGNSA. CDR3 region: CASSLAGHGANVLTF. Written as DNA, the CDR3 is TGTGCCAGCAGCTTAGCGGGGCACGGGGCCAACGTCCTGACTTTC.

This clonotype appeared a few times. The chain employs TRBV6-1 and TRBJ2-7; 8 bases line up with TRBD2. The V segment lost 7 bases and the J segment 0 bases; nucleotides outside the gene matches: 5. In germline, CDR1 is MNHNS, CDR2 SASEGT. This CDR3 region has 14 residues. CDR3 loop: CASTRSGISYEQYF. The DNA for the CDR3 is TGTGCCAGCACTCGTAGCGGGATCTCCTACGAGCAGTACTTC.

The CDR3 DNA reads TGTGCCAGCAACCCTTCGGGACAGGGGAGCTCCTACGAGCAGTACTTC. Translated: CASNPSGQGSSYEQYF. The chain couples TRBV2 to TRBJ2-7; 10 positions match TRBD1. This CDR3 has 16 amino acids. The V gene's germline CDR1 is SNHLY and CDR2 FYNNEI. J was trimmed by 0 bases and V by 7 bases; bases with no gene match: 9.

The V call is TRBV6-2 or TRBV6-3, the J call TRBJ2-2; 7 bases fit TRBD2. With V trimmed by 6 bases and J by 4 bases, 14 bases remained unmatched. Germline loops: CDR1 MNHEY, CDR2 SVGEGT. There are 17 residues in the CDR3. As DNA, the CDR3 is TGTGCCAGCAGCCCCGCTAGGCTAGCGGAGCGCACCGGGGAGCTGTTTTTT. Translating gives CASSPARLAERTGELFF.

The sample holds a few counts of this clonotype. The CDR3 DNA reads as TGCGCCAGCAGCCAAGTAGGGGCTGTGGTGACTGAAGCTTTCTTT. Its protein product is CASSQVGAVVTEAFF. The chain recombines TRBV4-1 with TRBJ1-1; perhaps TRBD1 as D (5 bases). CDR1 is MGHRA and CDR2 is YSYEKL in the germline V gene. The germline V and J ends were trimmed by 1 base and 5 bases, with 14 bases remaining between them. The CDR3 totals 15 residues.

In its sample, this clonotype was seen a few times. CDR3 bases: TGTGCCAGCAGCCCAATCGGGACACCTGAAGCTTTCTTT. It specifies CASSPIGTPEAFF. V gene TRBV7-9 combines with J gene TRBJ1-1; weak D call: TRBD1 (6 bases). Germline assignment: CDR1 SEHNR and CDR2 FQNEAQ (reference sequence). V was cut by 5 bases and J by 6 bases, with 13 bases left in between. The CDR3 extends over 13 amino acids.

This clonotype was recorded a few times. This CDR3 reads CASSVQGDSGNTIYF. For the CDR3, the DNA is TGTGCCAGCAGCGTACAGGGGGACTCCGGAAACACCATATATTTT. The J gene is TRBJ1-3, the V gene TRBV7-2; 8 bases map to TRBD1. CDR1 and CDR2 from the germline V gene are SGHTA and FQGNSA. With 5 bases clipped from V and 4 bases from J, the junction kept 7 bases outside the gene matches. The CDR3 has 15 residues.

The CDR3 here is CASGEGARYGYTF. DNA of the CDR3: TGTGCCAGCGGAGAGGGGGCGCGATATGGCTACACCTTC. The rearrangement joins TRBV27 to TRBJ1-2; TRBD1 matches at 7 bases. V trimming: 8 bases; J trimming: 5 bases; junction bases outside the gene matches: 8. CDR1 MNHEY and CDR2 SMNVEV come from the germline V gene (reference sequence). This CDR3 has 13 amino acids.

The CDR3 bases are TGTGCCAGCAGTTACTCAGGAGGGGCCAAAAACATTCAGTACTTC. Amino acid sequence: CASSYSGGAKNIQYF. The V call is TRBV6-5, the J call TRBJ2-4; D perhaps matches TRBD2 (6 bases). Germline V gene data show CDR1 as MNHEY and CDR2 as SVGAGI. Between the trimmed V and J ends, which lost 0 bases and 1 base, there was a span of 7 bases. The CDR3 sequence is 15 residues long.

This clonotype was detected a few times. The rearrangement uses TRBV7-2 and TRBJ2-6; D uncertain. From germline, CDR1 is SGHTA and CDR2 FQGNSA. Trimming removed 1 base from V and 0 bases from J, with 4 bases in between. The CDR3 runs 15 residues. CDR3 residues: CASSLDASGANVLTF. CDR3 coding DNA: TGTGCCAGCAGCTTAGACGCCTCTGGGGCCAACGTCCTGACTTTC.